These 30 T cell receptor beta chains originate from one sample sequenced in a study of blood T cell repertoires in COVID-19. Profiling relied on immunoSEQ multiplex PCR, and the TCRdb table lists in-frame clones only, not all of them. The table records roughly 220,000 clones, about nine tenths of them present only once. Source material: peripheral blood. The receptors derive from a man aged 25-45 years who had recovered from COVID-19.

The rearrangement uses TRBV2 and TRBJ2-1; D is unclear. Between the trimmed V and J ends, which lost 6 bases and 7 bases, there was a span of 10 bases. Germline CDR1 and CDR2: SNHLY and FYNNEI. CDR3 size: 12 residues. CDR3 nucleotides: TGTGCCAGCAGAAAACTGACTAATGAGCAGTTCTTC. It translates to CASRKLTNEQFF.

This clone came up a few times. The genes are TRBV12-3 or TRBV12-4 and TRBJ1-2, with D unclear. The CDR3 sequence is 13 residues long. The V end lost 6 bases, the J end lost 1 base, and 9 bases lay between the germline ends. As DNA, the CDR3 is TGTGCCAGCAGCTCCTATTTTAACTATGGCTACACCTTC. Residues: CASSSYFNYGYTF.

This chain uses TRBV10-3 with TRBJ2-7; 9 bases are a match to TRBD1. The CDR3 loop spans 16 amino acids. V trimming: 5 bases; J trimming: 2 bases; junction bases outside the gene matches: 10. Germline assignment: CDR1 ENHRY and CDR2 SYGVKD. This chain's CDR3 is CAISRDRALRTYEQYF. As DNA, the CDR3 is TGTGCCATCAGTAGGGACAGGGCACTACGGACCTACGAGCAGTACTTC.

The V call is TRBV15, the J call TRBJ1-1; D is uncertain. The length of the CDR3 is 15 residues. CDR1 and CDR2 from the germline V gene are LNHNV and YYDKDF (reference sequence). Trimming shortened V by 0 bases and J by 5 bases, and 13 bases separated the two germline ends. As DNA, the CDR3 is TGTGCCACCAGCAGAGATGAGAGCCGATTAACTGAAGCTTTCTTT. Amino acid sequence: CATSRDESRLTEAFF.

This chain uses TRBV2 with TRBJ1-2; tentatively, D is TRBD1 (6 bases). Germline CDR1 and CDR2: SNHLY and FYNNEI. The CDR3 is 13 residues long. The V end was cut by 6 bases, the J end by 7 bases, with 15 bases between. For the CDR3, the DNA is TGTGCCAGCAGCCAACAGGGTTTAGGTGGCTACACCTTC. It translates to CASSQQGLGGYTF.

This sequence joins TRBV10-1 and TRBJ1-4, with D unclear. V gave up 4 bases and J gave up 5 bases, with 5 bases separating them. CDR3 size: 12 residues. The V gene's germline CDR1 is WNHNN and CDR2 SYGVQD (reference sequence). The DNA of the CDR3 is TGCGCCAGCAGTGCCGCGAATGAAAAACTGTTTTTT. This translates into CASSAANEKLFF.

This clone was picked up a small number of times. V and J are TRBV12-1 and TRBJ1-6; TRBD1 is the table's D call and was not checked against the DNA. TRBV12-1 is a pseudogene. The CDR3 loop spans 14 amino acids. CDR3 amino acids: CASSFGDSHSPLHF. The CDR3 bases are TGTGCCAGCAGCTTTGGGGACAGCCATTCACCCCTCCACTTT.

J is TRBJ2-5 and V is TRBV4-2, with 7 bases matching TRBD2. J was trimmed by 3 bases and V by 0 bases; bases with no gene match: 10. Germline V gives CDR1 LGHNA, CDR2 YNFKEQ. The CDR3 is 17 residues long. The CDR3 coding sequence is TGTGCCAGCAGCCAAGATTGGGCAGGGAGGGGAAAAGAGACCCAGTACTTC. As protein: CASSQDWAGRGKETQYF.

The chain links TRBV6-5 to TRBJ2-1, with 12 bases fitting TRBD2. Germline V gene sequence: CDR1 MNHEY, CDR2 SVGAGI. The CDR3 runs to 13 residues. V trimming: 6 bases; J trimming: 12 bases; junction bases outside the gene matches: 6. The CDR3 sequence is CASRGTSGGMQFF. CDR3 coding DNA: TGTGCCAGCAGGGGAACTAGCGGGGGGATGCAGTTCTTC.

The V gene is TRBV7-6, the J gene TRBJ2-7; possible D gene TRBD2, 6 bases. CDR3 size: 13 residues. The V gene's germline CDR1 is SGHVS and CDR2 FNYEAQ. Trimming removed 0 bases at V and 6 bases at J, with 9 bases between. The CDR3 nucleotides read TGTGCCAGCAGCTTAGCAGCCGGGGGCGAGCAGTACTTC. Its translation is CASSLAAGGEQYF.

The V call is TRBV10-3, the J call TRBJ2-1; TRBD2 matches at 8 bases. Germline values: CDR1 ENHRY, CDR2 SYGVKD. This CDR3 has 17 amino acids. V shed 4 bases, J shed 6 bases, and the junction held 14 bases outside the gene matches. The CDR3 here is CAISGSGYVGGANEQFF. CDR3 bases: TGTGCCATCAGTGGTTCTGGGTATGTCGGGGGGGCCAATGAGCAGTTCTTC.

This clone was recorded a few times. The chain has TRBV7-8 and TRBJ1-2; D ambiguous. CDR1 is SGHVS, CDR2 FQNEAQ, per germline. This CDR3 contains 13 residues. The V end was cut by 2 bases, the J end by 2 bases, with 6 bases between. The CDR3 DNA reads as TGTGCCAGCAGCTTACTCGGGAACTATGGCTACACCTTC. It specifies CASSLLGNYGYTF.

The rearrangement joins TRBV28 to TRBJ1-6; D possibly corresponds to TRBD1 (5 bases). Trimming removed 5 bases at V and 8 bases at J, with 25 bases between. The CDR3 is made up of 18 amino acids. The germline gives CDR1 MDHEN, CDR2 SYDVKM. CDR3 amino acids: CASSTLQGYQGKDSPLHF. In DNA form, the CDR3 reads TGTGCCAGCAGTACTCTGCAAGGATATCAGGGCAAAGATTCACCCCTCCACTTT.

The chain employs TRBV6-5 and TRBJ1-1, with D maybe TRBD1 (6 bases). This CDR3 has 15 residues. Germline lookup yields CDR1 MNHEY and CDR2 SVGAGI. V lost 2 bases and J lost 5, with 15 bases in between. The CDR3 bases are TGTGCCAGCAGTTACCTTACAGGGAGGGTAACTGAAGCTTTCTTT. It yields the protein CASSYLTGRVTEAFF.

The genes are TRBV28 and TRBJ1-1; 11 bases are shared with TRBD1. V dropped 2 bases and J dropped 1; count of bases not matched to a gene: 0. The CDR3 contains 15 residues. Germline V gene sequence: CDR1 MDHEN, CDR2 SYDVKM. The CDR3 DNA is TGTGCCAGCAGTTTAGGGACAGGGGGGAACACTGAAGCTTTCTTT. This translates into CASSLGTGGNTEAFF.

The chain employs TRBV25-1 and TRBJ2-2; 7 nucleotides agree with TRBD1. Germline V gene data show CDR1 as MGHDK and CDR2 as SYGVNS. V was clipped by 2 bases and J by 6 bases; unmatched bases: 9. The CDR3 is 16 residues long. The CDR3: CASSEPTGTVSGELFF. The CDR3 DNA reads TGTGCCAGCAGTGAACCGACAGGGACGGTCTCCGGGGAGCTGTTTTTT.

The rearrangement joins TRBV7-9 to TRBJ2-7; 7 bases agree with TRBD2. The CDR3 is made up of 15 amino acids. In germline, CDR1 is SEHNR, CDR2 FQNEAQ (reference sequence). The V gene end was trimmed by 4 bases and the J gene end by 0 bases; junction bases not matched to a gene: 6. CDR3 DNA sequence: TGTGCCAGCAGCTCGATGGGGGGGAGCTCCTACGAGCAGTACTTC. It translates to CASSSMGGSSYEQYF.

The rearrangement joins TRBV19 to TRBJ2-7; D may be TRBD1 (6 bases). The germline CDR1 and CDR2 sequences are LNHDA and SQIVND (reference sequence). The CDR3 covers 16 residues. Trimming shortened V by 6 bases and J by 2 bases, and 20 bases separated the two germline ends. This CDR3 reads CASSRSLLQGPYEQYF. In DNA, the CDR3 is TGTGCCAGTAGCCGGAGTCTCCTACAGGGACCCTACGAGCAGTACTTC. The complete variable domain, with remaining parts taken from reference TRBV19 and TRBJ2-7, reads DGGITQSPKYLFRKEGQNVTLSCEQNLNHDAMYWYRQDPGQGLRLIYYSQIVNDFQKGDIAEGYSVSREKKESFPLTVTSAQKNPTAFYLCASSRSLLQGPYEQYFGPGTRLTVT.

The chain couples TRBV4-1 to TRBJ2-3, with D unresolved. The CDR3 covers 15 residues. Germline values: CDR1 MGHRA, CDR2 YSYEKL. Trimming pared 1 base from V and 3 bases from J, leaving 11 bases between. CDR3 residues: CASSQVPGLTDTQYF. The DNA for the CDR3 is TGCGCCAGCAGCCAAGTTCCGGGTCTTACAGATACGCAGTATTTT.

The chain uses TRBV28 and TRBJ2-5; 8 nucleotides match TRBD2. Trimming took 10 bases from V and 4 from J; bases not matched to a gene: 8. Looked up from germline, CDR1 is MDHEN and CDR2 is SYDVKM. This CDR3 region has 13 residues. The DNA of the CDR3 is TGTGCCATCGAGCGGGGGCCGGGAGAGACCCAGTACTTC. Translation gives CAIERGPGETQYF.

The chain carries TRBV11-2 and TRBJ1-2, with a possible D match to TRBD1 (6 bases). V lost 1 base and J 4 bases, leaving 13 bases between the germline ends. This CDR3 is built from 15 residues. Per germline, CDR1 SGHAT and CDR2 FQNNGV. The CDR3 sequence: CASSLGRGAGYGYTF. CDR3 nucleotides: TGTGCCAGCAGCTTAGGGCGGGGGGCAGGCTATGGCTACACCTTC.

This chain uses TRBV5-1 with TRBJ1-4, with 9 bases identical to TRBD1. The V gene's germline CDR1 is SGHRS and CDR2 YFSETQ. V dropped 4 bases and J dropped 6; count of bases not matched to a gene: 7. This CDR3 comprises 15 residues. The CDR3 nucleotides read TGCGCCAGCAGCCTTGAACAGGGGGCACATGAAAAACTGTTTTTT. Its translation: CASSLEQGAHEKLFF.

CDR3 in DNA: TGCGCCAGCAGCTTGTTAGAGGGCCCTAACCCCTACGAGCAGTACTTC. This sequence encodes CASSLLEGPNPYEQYF. The chain carries TRBV5-1 and TRBJ2-7; a weak D match, TRBD2 (5 bases). V lost 1 base, J lost 2 bases, and 16 bases lay in between. The CDR3 runs 16 residues. CDR1 and CDR2 from the germline V gene are SGHRS and YFSETQ.

The J gene is TRBJ2-7, the V gene TRBV24-1, with 9 bases that match TRBD1. V shed 1 base and J 1 base; nucleotides not matched to a gene: 10. This CDR3 spans 18 amino acids. In germline, CDR1 is KGHDR, CDR2 SFDVKD. CDR3 sequence reads: CATSDFDPTGTGSYEQYF. The CDR3 nucleotides read TGTGCCACCAGTGATTTCGACCCGACCGGGACAGGGTCCTACGAGCAGTACTTC.

The J gene is TRBJ2-2, the V gene TRBV12-3 or TRBV12-4; D perhaps matches TRBD1 (6 bases). Trimming took off 6 bases at V and 6 bases at J, with 11 bases between the two ends. The length of the CDR3 is 13 residues. CDR3 sequence: CASRRTGSGELFF. DNA of the CDR3: TGTGCCAGCAGGCGTACAGGGTCCGGGGAGCTGTTTTTT.

The V call is TRBV6-9, the J call TRBJ1-2, with D unresolved. The germline V and J ends were trimmed by 1 base and 1 base, with 10 bases remaining between them. The CDR3 is 15 amino acids. The germline gives CDR1 MNHGY, CDR2 SVAAGI. The CDR3: CASSYWRGFNYGYTF. In DNA form, the CDR3 reads TGTGCCAGCAGTTATTGGCGAGGGTTTAACTATGGCTACACCTTC.

The gene calls are TRBV10-1 and TRBJ2-7, with 11 bases that match TRBD2. Germline V gives CDR1 WNHNN, CDR2 SYGVQD (reference sequence). The CDR3 is 13 residues long. Unmatched junction bases numbered 3, after V lost 6 bases and J lost 5 bases. CDR3 amino acids: CASSLAGGDEQYF. CDR3 DNA: TGCGCCAGCAGCTTAGCGGGGGGGGACGAGCAGTACTTC.

This clone has a handful of counts. The genes are TRBV2 and TRBJ2-2, with D tentatively TRBD2 (6 bases). The CDR3 has 15 amino acids. Germline V gene sequence: CDR1 SNHLY, CDR2 FYNNEI. Trimming took 6 bases from V and 3 from J, leaving 14 bases between them. CDR3 loop: CASSGTSIHTGELFF. The DNA of the CDR3 is TGTGCCAGCAGCGGGACTTCTATTCACACCGGGGAGCTGTTTTTT.

The CDR3 spells CASSSTEQETQYF. In DNA, the CDR3 is TGTGCCAGCAGTTCGACAGAACAAGAGACCCAGTACTTC. The rearrangement joins TRBV6-2 or TRBV6-3 to TRBJ2-5; possible D gene TRBD1, 5 bases. Looked up from germline, CDR1 is MNHEY and CDR2 is SVGEGT. The CDR3 loop spans 13 amino acids. The ends were cut back, 4 bases at V and 2 bases at J, with 8 bases in the middle.

The J gene is TRBJ2-3, the V gene TRBV9; D is perhaps TRBD1 (6 bases). Germline values: CDR1 SGDLS, CDR2 YYNGEE. The CDR3 runs to 16 residues. Trimming removed 0 bases from V and 4 bases from J, with 15 bases in between. CDR3 nucleotide sequence: TGTGCCAGCAGCGTAGGGGCAGGGGCGACCGCAGATACGCAGTATTTT. It is translated as CASSVGAGATADTQYF.